The 23 T cell receptor beta chains reported below all come from one sample, sequenced in a study of OX40 agonist ivuxolimab in advanced cancers. The protocol was immunoSEQ multiplex PCR, while the TCRdb copy is restricted to in-frame clones and leaves out a portion. The sample consists of some 42,000 clones, 86% of them appearing once. The material sequenced was CD4+ or CD8+ T cells sorted from blood, taken in a trial of the OX40 agonist ivuxolimab. Source of these receptors: an adult with an advanced solid tumor such as melanoma, head and neck, liver or kidney cancer.

The V call is TRBV21-1, the J call TRBJ1-6. TRBV21-1 represents a pseudogene. The CDR3 spans 13 residues. The CDR3 loop reads CASSKVYDSPLHF. The DNA of the CDR3 is TGTGCCAGCAGCAAAGTTTATGATTCACCCCTCCACTTT.

This chain links TRBV7-8 with TRBJ2-1; 8 bases are shared with TRBD1. In germline, CDR1 is SGHVS, CDR2 FQNEAQ. V was clipped by 7 bases and J by 3 bases; unmatched bases: 8. There are 15 residues in the CDR3. CDR3 sequence reads: CASIDLGQVYNEQFF. The CDR3 region has the DNA TGTGCCAGCATCGACTTGGGACAGGTCTACAATGAGCAGTTCTTC.

The CDR3 spells CASSPGAMNTEAFF. In nucleotides, the CDR3 is TGTGCCAGCAGCCCGGGGGCCATGAACACTGAAGCTTTCTTT. The chain has TRBV6-4 and TRBJ1-1, with D tentatively TRBD1 (6 bases). CDR3 size: 14 residues. CDR1 is MRHNA and CDR2 is SNTAGT in the germline V gene. V lost 6 bases and J lost 0, with 11 bases in between.

This rearrangement joins TRBV9 to TRBJ2-7; 10 bases map to TRBD2. This CDR3 spans 16 amino acids. Germline trimming cut 4 bases from V and 5 bases from J; bases unmatched to any gene: 12. Per germline, CDR1 SGDLS and CDR2 YYNGEE. CDR3 protein: CASSPGMVAGGNEQYF. The CDR3 nucleotides are TGTGCCAGCAGCCCAGGCATGGTAGCGGGGGGAAACGAGCAGTACTTC.

There are many counts of this clone. This rearrangement joins TRBV7-2 to TRBJ1-4, with D perhaps matching TRBD1 (5 bases). Trimming removed 1 base from V and 8 bases from J, with 14 bases in between. This CDR3 contains 15 residues. The germline CDR1 and CDR2 sequences are SGHTA and FQGNSA. In nucleotides, the CDR3 is TGTGCCAGCAGCTTAGTAGTCAGGGCGGAAGAAAAACTGTTTTTT. Protein: CASSLVVRAEEKLFF.

The V call is TRBV2, the J call TRBJ2-1; D unclear. This CDR3 contains 12 residues. V lost 10 bases and J lost 5, with 12 bases in between. The germline gives CDR1 SNHLY, CDR2 FYNNEI. CDR3 sequence: CATTPTDNEQFF. In DNA form, the CDR3 reads TGTGCCACGACACCTACGGACAATGAGCAGTTCTTC.

The chain uses TRBV28 and TRBJ2-2; tentative D call: TRBD1 (6 bases). Trimming stripped 4 bases from V and 4 bases from J, with 16 bases between. This CDR3 is built from 16 residues. Looked up from germline, CDR1 is MDHEN and CDR2 is SYDVKM. CDR3 sequence (DNA): TGTGCCAGCAGTTCAAAGGGCAGGGGTGGCACCGGGGAGCTGTTTTTT. Its translation: CASSSKGRGGTGELFF.

This clone was seen only once. The chain is built from TRBV18 and TRBJ1-2; D gene unclear. The CDR3 totals 12 residues. Between the trimmed V and J ends, which lost 8 bases and 4 bases, there was a span of 11 bases. Germline lookup yields CDR1 KGHSH and CDR2 LQKENI. The CDR3 region has the DNA TGTGCCAGCGCGGACGGCTCCTATGGCTACACCTTC. This sequence encodes CASADGSYGYTF. The full variable domain, completed using reference TRBV18 and TRBJ1-2, is NAGVMQNPRHLVRRRGQEARLRCSPMKGHSHVYWYRQLPEEGLKFMVYLQKENIIDESGMPKERFSAEFPKEGPSILRIQQVVRGDSAAYFCASADGSYGYTFGSGTRLTVV.

The rearrangement uses TRBV2 and TRBJ2-3; D perhaps matches TRBD1 (5 bases). The ends were cut back, 7 bases at V and 2 bases at J, with 13 bases in the middle. This CDR3 region has 14 residues. Germline V CDR1 and CDR2: SNHLY, FYNNEI. CDR3: CASTADGATDTQYF. The CDR3 nucleotides are TGTGCCAGCACCGCGGATGGGGCCACAGATACGCAGTATTTT.

This clone occurred once. V is TRBV5-1 and J is TRBJ1-1, with no clear D. Trimming stripped 2 bases from V and 2 bases from J, with 7 bases between. The CDR3 is 13 residues long. CDR1 SGHRS and CDR2 YFSETQ come from the germline V gene. Here the CDR3 DNA reads TGCGCCAGCAGCTTTGGCCTTAACACTGAAGCTTTCTTT. This translates into CASSFGLNTEAFF.

The chain uses TRBV21-1 and TRBJ1-5. TRBV21-1 is a pseudogene locus. The CDR3 has 13 residues. CDR3 DNA: TGTGCCAGCAGCGGCGAGAGCAATCAGCCCCAGCATTTT. Its translation is CASSGESNQPQHF.

Here the CDR3 reads CASSRYRAANEQYF. CDR3 DNA sequence: TGTGCCAGCAGTCGGTACAGGGCAGCCAACGAGCAGTACTTC. The chain uses TRBV6-5 and TRBJ2-7, with D maybe TRBD1 (6 bases). Trimming pared 5 bases from V and 5 bases from J, leaving 16 bases between. The CDR3 sequence is 14 residues long. CDR1 MNHEY and CDR2 SVGAGI come from the germline V gene.

The chain uses TRBV6-5 and TRBJ2-5, with 8 bases matching TRBD1. The germline CDR1 and CDR2 sequences are MNHEY and SVGAGI. The CDR3 totals 15 residues. Trimming removed 0 bases from V and 9 bases from J; junction bases left unmatched: 9. CDR3 region: CASSYSGTGPRAQYF. The CDR3 coding sequence is TGTGCCAGCAGTTACTCCGGGACAGGCCCCAGGGCCCAGTACTTC.

This clone was counted between two and nine times. This chain joins TRBV27 and TRBJ2-2; unclear D gene. Germline assignment: CDR1 MNHEY and CDR2 SMNVEV (reference sequence). CDR3 length: 14 residues. Trimming left V 3 bases short and J 5 bases short, with 10 bases between. CDR3 in DNA: TGTGCCAGCAGTTTCCTTCCTAGGACCGGGGAGCTGTTTTTT. Translated: CASSFLPRTGELFF.

V gene TRBV28 combines with J gene TRBJ1-1; 7 bases agree with TRBD1. CDR1 is MDHEN and CDR2 is SYDVKM in the germline V gene. The CDR3 consists of 15 residues. V lost 3 bases, J lost 4 bases, and 8 bases stayed unmatched. CDR3 region: CASSLEGAYGTEAFF. CDR3 nucleotides: TGTGCCAGCAGTTTGGAGGGGGCGTATGGCACTGAAGCTTTCTTT.

The V call is TRBV9, the J call TRBJ1-1, with D maybe TRBD1 (6 bases). Germline-derived CDR1 and CDR2 are SGDLS and YYNGEE. The CDR3 totals 15 residues. V gave up 0 bases and J gave up 3 bases, with 12 bases separating them. The CDR3 sequence: CASSVGWGAHTEAFF. CDR3 sequence (DNA): TGTGCCAGCAGCGTAGGGTGGGGGGCCCACACTGAAGCTTTCTTT.

The rearrangement uses TRBV4-1 and TRBJ2-2, with 10 bases lining up with TRBD1. CDR1 is MGHRA and CDR2 is YSYEKL in the germline V gene. The CDR3 consists of 16 residues. J gave up 3 bases and V 1 base, and 2 bases lay outside the gene matches. The CDR3 region is CASSQGGTGDTGELFF. The DNA of the CDR3 is TGCGCCAGCAGCCAAGGGGGGACAGGGGACACCGGGGAGCTGTTTTTT.

The rearrangement uses TRBV4-3 and TRBJ1-5; D gene uncertain. V lost 0 bases and J 2 bases, leaving 8 bases between the germline ends. The CDR3 is 15 residues long. From germline, CDR1 is LGHNA and CDR2 YSLEER. This CDR3 is CASSQDVQGNQPQHF. CDR3 coding DNA: TGCGCCAGCAGCCAAGATGTGCAAGGCAATCAGCCCCAGCATTTT.

This clone was observed once. The chain combines TRBV27 with TRBJ2-6, with D unresolved. V gave up 3 bases and J gave up 0 bases, with 6 bases separating them. The CDR3 extends over 15 amino acids. Germline assignment: CDR1 MNHEY and CDR2 SMNVEV (reference sequence). CDR3 nucleotides: TGTGCCAGCAGTTTGGGGTTCTCTGGGGCCAACGTCCTGACTTTC. Translated: CASSLGFSGANVLTF. Based on the CDR3 plus reference TRBV27 and TRBJ2-6, the full variable domain is EAQVTQNPRYLITVTGKKLTVTCSQNMNHEYMSWYRQDPGLGLRQIYYSMNVEVTDKGDVPEGYKVSRKEKRNFPLILESPSPNQTSLYFCASSLGFSGANVLTFGAGSRLTVL.

This clone has just one count. The J gene is TRBJ2-1, the V gene TRBV7-3; TRBD2 matches 9 bases. The CDR3 consists of 15 residues. The junction had 5 bases not matched to a gene; V was cut back by 4 bases and J by 4 bases. The germline CDR1 and CDR2 sequences are SGHTA and FQGTGA. The CDR3 DNA is TGTGCCAGCAGCTCCGTAGCGGGGGCGTACAATGAGCAGTTCTTC. Its protein product is CASSSVAGAYNEQFF.

V gene TRBV28 combines with J gene TRBJ2-5; 12 bases align to TRBD2. J lost 5 bases, V lost 2 bases, and 3 bases had no gene match. This CDR3 contains 15 residues. Germline loops: CDR1 MDHEN, CDR2 SYDVKM. As DNA, the CDR3 is TGTGCCAGCAGTTTACTAGCGGGGGGGATGGAGACCCAGTACTTC. As protein: CASSLLAGGMETQYF.

The chain combines TRBV4-1 with TRBJ2-3, with a tentative D call TRBD1 (5 bases). The CDR3 is made up of 14 amino acids. The V gene's germline CDR1 is MGHRA and CDR2 YSYEKL. V gave up 2 bases and J gave up 5 bases, with 11 bases separating them. The CDR3 spells CASSQWEGEDTQYF. As DNA, the CDR3 is TGCGCCAGCAGCCAATGGGAAGGGGAAGATACGCAGTATTTT.

V and J are TRBV27 and TRBJ1-4; no clear D. The CDR3 is 17 residues long. Trimming cost V 5 bases and J 4 bases, with 20 bases left between them. In germline, CDR1 is MNHEY, CDR2 SMNVEV (reference sequence). DNA for the CDR3: TGTGCCAGCAGTCTCCTAGACCTAGCGGGCGGTAATGAAAAACTGTTTTTT. It codes for CASSLLDLAGGNEKLFF.